Shown below are 17 T cell receptor beta chains from a single sample sequenced in a study of cytomegalovirus exposure and HLA in healthy donors (dated by TCRdb to about 2017). Libraries were prepared through the immunoSEQ multiplex PCR assay. For the multiplex PCR, a mixture combining 60 forward primers for TCR Vbeta segments and 13 reverse primers for TCR Jbeta segments was used. TCRdb provides this immuneACCESS table in a form limited to in-frame rearrangements. Some clones are lacking; in checked studies, under half of them reflect an unresolved V gene, and why the rest are absent is not known. The sample table shows over 100,000 clones, and approximately 78% are seen once. The ten most abundant clones make up around 3% of the sample. The sequencing input was PBMCs. The source is a woman in her 30s in good health and CMV-seropositive.

V gene TRBV28 combines with J gene TRBJ2-3, with a tentative D call TRBD2 (6 bases). Looked up from germline, CDR1 is MDHEN and CDR2 is SYDVKM. This CDR3 is 13 amino acids long. Trimming removed 5 bases from V and 1 base from J, with 7 bases in between. The CDR3: CASSRGGTDTQYF. The CDR3 nucleotides read TGTGCCAGCAGTCGCGGGGGCACAGATACGCAGTATTTT.

The chain recombines TRBV6-1 with TRBJ1-5; 10 bases map to TRBD1. The CDR3 has 15 residues. The V gene's germline CDR1 is MNHNS and CDR2 SASEGT. V lost 5 bases to trimming and J lost 7 bases; unmatched junction nucleotides: 8. For the CDR3, the DNA is TGTGCCAGCAGTAGACAGGGGGCGCAGGGGCAGCCCCAGCATTTT. Translated: CASSRQGAQGQPQHF.

There are a few counts of this clone. V usage is TRBV19 and J usage is TRBJ1-1; 7 bases are shared with TRBD1. The V gene's germline CDR1 is LNHDA and CDR2 SQIVND (reference sequence). Trimming removed 3 bases from V and 7 bases from J; junction bases left unmatched: 11. This CDR3 has 15 residues. In DNA, the CDR3 is TGTGCCAGTAGTATCGGAGGGGGCGGGCTGAGTGAAGCTTTCTTT. Residues: CASSIGGGGLSEAFF. Complete variable domain (other parts from reference TRBV19 and TRBJ1-1): DGGITQSPKYLFRKEGQNVTLSCEQNLNHDAMYWYRQDPGQGLRLIYYSQIVNDFQKGDIAEGYSVSREKKESFPLTVTSAQKNPTAFYLCASSIGGGGLSEAFFGQGTRLTVV.

V is TRBV14 and J is TRBJ2-7; possibly TRBD2 for D (5 bases). CDR1 is SGHDN and CDR2 is FVKESK in the germline V gene. CDR3 length: 15 residues. Trimming stripped 4 bases from V and 3 bases from J, with 16 bases between. The CDR3 DNA follows: TGTGCCAGCAGCCCGACCGGGCTAGCAGGCTACGAGCAGTACTTC. Its protein product is CASSPTGLAGYEQYF.

There are a few counts of this clone. The J gene is TRBJ2-3, the V gene TRBV5-1, with D perhaps matching TRBD2 (7 bases). CDR1 is SGHRS and CDR2 is YFSETQ in the germline V gene. Trimming left V 0 bases short and J 9 bases short, with 17 bases between. The CDR3 covers 15 residues. The CDR3: CASSLAGGGAGTQYF. CDR3 DNA sequence: TGCGCCAGCAGCTTGGCCGGAGGGGGAGCGGGAACGCAGTATTTT.

The V call is TRBV7-9, the J call TRBJ1-5; D ambiguous. Germline lookup yields CDR1 SEHNR and CDR2 FQNEAQ (reference sequence). The CDR3 runs 13 residues. V was pared by 5 bases and J by 2 bases, with 7 bases between. CDR3 region: CASSREGNQPQHF. The DNA of the CDR3 is TGTGCCAGCAGCCGAGAAGGCAATCAGCCCCAGCATTTT.

This clone was picked up one time. J is TRBJ2-5 and V is TRBV28, with D unresolved. The CDR3 length is 11 residues. V was shortened by 3 bases and J by 5 bases, with 4 bases between the two germline ends. Germline lookup yields CDR1 MDHEN and CDR2 SYDVKM. The CDR3 DNA is TGTGCCAGCAGTTTTGAGGAGACCCAGTACTTC. Encoded protein: CASSFEETQYF.

This clone turned up a few times. J is TRBJ1-3 and V is TRBV25-1, with D possibly being TRBD1 (6 bases). The CDR3 contains 14 residues. With 9 bases removed from V and 1 base from J, the gap between germline ends came to 13 bases. The germline V gene encodes CDR1 MGHDK and CDR2 SYGVNS. The CDR3 nucleotides read TGTGCCAGTGTGGACAGCTTGTCTGGAAACACCATATATTTT. It codes for CASVDSLSGNTIYF.

In this sample, this clone turned up a few times. The CDR3 nucleotides read TGTGCCAGCAGTTCCGGGACTAGCGTTAATGAGCAGTTCTTC. Translated, it gives CASSSGTSVNEQFF. The chain combines TRBV27 with TRBJ2-1; 10 positions agree with TRBD2. Germline-derived CDR1 and CDR2 are MNHEY and SMNVEV (reference sequence). V lost 4 bases to trimming and J lost 7 bases; unmatched junction nucleotides: 4. The CDR3 is 14 residues long.

CDR3: CASSVGAGPGSSYNEQFF. CDR3 DNA: TGTGCCAGCAGCGTAGGGGCCGGGCCCGGGAGCTCCTACAATGAGCAGTTCTTC. The chain couples TRBV9 to TRBJ2-1; TRBD2 might be the D (6 bases). Trimming took off 0 bases at V and 0 bases at J, with 16 bases between the two ends. The CDR3 consists of 18 residues. Germline V gene lookup returns CDR1 SGDLS and CDR2 YYNGEE.

This clone was counted a single time. The chain couples TRBV6-4 to TRBJ1-6; possibly TRBD1 for D (5 bases). Germline assignment: CDR1 MRHNA and CDR2 SNTAGT. The germline V and J ends were trimmed by 0 bases and 9 bases, with 12 bases remaining between them. The CDR3 runs 15 residues. Here the CDR3 DNA reads TGTGCCAGCAGTGACTCCGGGCAGGGAACTTCACCCCTCCACTTT. This translates into CASSDSGQGTSPLHF.

This clone was counted only a few times. The chain has TRBV5-5 and TRBJ1-1; 9 bases are a match to TRBD1. The CDR3 runs to 14 residues. The trim removed 5 bases at V and 6 bases at J, leaving 8 bases unmatched. Germline V CDR1 and CDR2: SGHKS, YYEKEE (reference sequence). The CDR3 loop reads CASRWDRVVAEAFF. The CDR3 DNA is TGTGCCAGCAGATGGGACAGGGTCGTGGCTGAAGCTTTCTTT.

This chain joins TRBV4-1 and TRBJ2-4, with D possibly TRBD2 on 6 matching bases. The V end was cut by 1 base, the J end by 1 base, with 8 bases between. Germline CDR1 reads MGHRA; CDR2 reads YSYEKL. The CDR3 covers 15 residues. This CDR3 is CASSQVAGAKNIQYF. The CDR3, as DNA: TGCGCCAGCAGCCAAGTCGCGGGGGCCAAAAACATTCAGTACTTC.

The gene calls are TRBV28 and TRBJ2-7; TRBD2 matches 13 bases. The germline V gene has CDR1 MDHEN and CDR2 SYDVKM. The CDR3 runs 14 residues. V was pared by 5 bases and J by 2 bases, with 0 bases of the junction left unmatched. The CDR3 nucleotides are TGTGCCAGCAGTGGGACTAGCGGGGCCTACGAGCAGTACTTC. Amino acid sequence: CASSGTSGAYEQYF.

The chain carries TRBV2 and TRBJ2-2, with D perhaps matching TRBD2 (6 bases). Germline loops: CDR1 SNHLY, CDR2 FYNNEI. CDR3 length: 17 residues. The ends were cut back, 7 bases at V and 0 bases at J, with 18 bases in the middle. The CDR3 region is CASKTLPGGTNTGELFF. The DNA for the CDR3 is TGTGCCAGCAAGACCCTACCGGGCGGGACGAACACCGGGGAGCTGTTTTTT.

The J gene is TRBJ1-6, the V gene TRBV6-1; D gene unclear. This CDR3 is 14 amino acids long. Germline V gene data show CDR1 as MNHNS and CDR2 as SASEGT. V shed 2 bases and J shed 7 bases, with 9 bases lying between them. CDR3 protein: CASSELSGNSPLHF. The CDR3 region has the DNA TGTGCCAGCAGTGAACTATCGGGGAATTCACCCCTCCACTTT.

The gene calls are TRBV12-5 and TRBJ2-1; the D gene is possibly TRBD2 (5 bases). There are 14 residues in the CDR3. The ends were cut back, 0 bases at V and 10 bases at J, with 13 bases in the middle. Germline lookup yields CDR1 LGHNT and CDR2 FRNRAP. CDR3 residues: CASGLVPDPGEQFF. CDR3 sequence (DNA): TGTGCTAGTGGTTTGGTGCCAGACCCGGGGGAGCAGTTCTTC. Complete variable domain (other parts from reference TRBV12-5 and TRBJ2-1): DARVTQTPRHKVTEMGQEVTMRCQPILGHNTVFWYRQTMMQGLELLAYFRNRAPLDDSGMPKDRFSAEMPDATLATLKIQPSEPRDSAVYFCASGLVPDPGEQFFGPGTRLTVL.